These 24 T cell receptor beta chains came from one sample sequenced in a study of cytomegalovirus exposure and HLA in healthy donors. The PCR ran on 60 Vbeta and 13 Jbeta primers. Sequencing used immunoSEQ multiplex PCR; TCRdb keeps in-frame clones, though not all of them. The profile covers over 100,000 clones, with approximately 67% appearing a single time and less than 2% taken by the ten largest. Sequencing was done on a sample of PBMCs. The receptors derive from a man aged 18 to 35 in good health and CMV-seronegative.

The V and J genes are TRBV4-3 and TRBJ2-5; TRBD2 is a possible D gene (5 bases). The ends were cut back, 1 base at V and 6 bases at J, with 9 bases in the middle. This CDR3 contains 13 residues. Germline V gives CDR1 LGHNA, CDR2 YSLEER. This chain's CDR3 is CASSQGGPQTQYF. In DNA, the CDR3 is TGCGCCAGCAGCCAAGGAGGGCCGCAGACCCAGTACTTC.

In its sample, this clone was seen a few times. The chain uses TRBV6-5 and TRBJ2-2; TRBD2 matches 12 bases. Germline values: CDR1 MNHEY, CDR2 SVGAGI. The CDR3 is made up of 15 amino acids. V dropped 6 bases and J dropped 6; count of bases not matched to a gene: 5. The CDR3 coding sequence is TGTGCCAGCAGCCTAGCGGGAGGGCCGGCCGGGGAGCTGTTTTTT. Translating gives CASSLAGGPAGELFF.

This clone was counted between two and nine times. This chain links TRBV5-1 with TRBJ2-1; perhaps TRBD1 as D (6 bases). The V gene lost 0 bases and the J gene lost 9 bases, with 7 bases spanning the gap. Germline CDR1 SGHRS, CDR2 YFSETQ. This CDR3 region has 12 residues. Written as DNA, the CDR3 is TGCGCCAGCAGCTTGGTAGGGGGTGAGCAGTTCTTC. Amino acids: CASSLVGGEQFF.

This chain links TRBV30 with TRBJ2-5; tentatively, D is TRBD2 (7 bases). Gene TRBJ2-7 matches the end of the DNA better, so the J call may be wrong. Germline-derived CDR1 and CDR2 are GTSNPN and SVGIG (reference sequence). This CDR3 has 15 amino acids. The CDR3 nucleotides read TGTGCCTGGGGGGTAGGGGGGGCGCGGATAGGCGAGCAGTACTTC. Its translation is CAWGVGGARIGEQYF.

There are a few counts of this clone. J is TRBJ1-2 and V is TRBV10-3; 7 bases fit TRBD1. The ends lost 7 bases at V and 5 bases at J; junction bases unmatched: 7. Germline CDR1 ENHRY, CDR2 SYGVKD. This CDR3 has 13 amino acids. The CDR3, as DNA: TGTGCCATCAACCTACAGGGGTCATATGGCTACACCTTC. This translates into CAINLQGSYGYTF.

The rearrangement links TRBV6-5 to TRBJ1-3; D might be TRBD1 (5 bases). Trimming shortened V by 2 bases and J by 0 bases, and 8 bases separated the two germline ends. The CDR3 runs to 15 residues. Germline-derived CDR1 and CDR2 are MNHEY and SVGAGI. The CDR3 DNA reads TGTGCCAGCAGTTACCAGGGCAGCTCTGGAAACACCATATATTTT. Its protein product is CASSYQGSSGNTIYF.

This clone was picked up a small number of times. The chain recombines TRBV6-6 with TRBJ1-1; the D gene is possibly TRBD1 (6 bases). Germline V lookup: CDR1 MNHNY, CDR2 SVGAGI (reference sequence). The V and J ends lost 0 bases and 1 base respectively, with 6 bases between them. The CDR3 has 14 residues. The CDR3 DNA reads TGTGCCAGCAGTTACTCGACAGGGAACACTGAAGCTTTCTTT. Protein: CASSYSTGNTEAFF.

The CDR3 loop is CASSPPEGVNTEAFF. The DNA for the CDR3 is TGTGCCAGCAGTCCCCCAGAAGGGGTAAACACTGAAGCTTTCTTT. The genes are TRBV27 and TRBJ1-1; TRBD1 is a possible D gene (5 bases). The CDR3 runs 15 residues. Per germline, CDR1 MNHEY and CDR2 SMNVEV (reference sequence). V lost 5 bases to trimming and J lost 2 bases, with 15 bases between them.

The chain employs TRBV6-5 and TRBJ2-1; 10 positions match TRBD2. The CDR3 length is 14 residues. V was pared by 7 bases and J by 7 bases, with 7 bases of the junction left unmatched. The germline gives CDR1 MNHEY, CDR2 SVGAGI. CDR3 region: CASTSGGGPNEQFF. The CDR3 bases are TGTGCCAGCACTAGCGGGGGCGGTCCTAATGAGCAGTTCTTC.

Written as DNA, the CDR3 is TGTGCCAGCCAACATGGACTAGCGGGCAACTACGAGCAGTACTTC. Residues: CASQHGLAGNYEQYF. The J gene is TRBJ2-7, the V gene TRBV7-2, with 11 bases that match TRBD2. The CDR3 has 15 amino acids. Losses at the gene ends were 8 bases for V and 3 bases for J; bases not matched to a gene: 9. Germline V gene sequence: CDR1 SGHTA, CDR2 FQGNSA. The whole variable domain, filled in from reference TRBV7-2 and TRBJ2-7, reads GAGVSQSPSNKVTEKGKDVELRCDPISGHTALYWYRQSLGQGLEFLIYFQGNSAPDKSGLPSDRFSAERTGGSVSTLTIQRTQQEDSAVYLCASQHGLAGNYEQYFGPGTRLTVT.

This chain joins TRBV7-2 and TRBJ1-2; D unresolved. The CDR3 sequence is 12 residues long. Germline V gene lookup returns CDR1 SGHTA and CDR2 FQGNSA. Trimming cost V 5 bases and J 4 bases, with 8 bases left between them. CDR3 protein: CASSTAPYGYTF. The CDR3 nucleotides are TGTGCCAGCAGCACAGCCCCCTATGGCTACACCTTC.

J is TRBJ1-6 and V is TRBV28; D may be TRBD1 (5 bases). CDR3 length: 15 residues. The ends were cut back, 3 bases at V and 6 bases at J, with 12 bases in the middle. CDR1 is MDHEN, CDR2 SYDVKM, per germline. CDR3 DNA sequence: TGTGCCAGCAGTTTCTCCCAGGGCGCTAATTCACCCCTCCACTTT. The encoded protein is CASSFSQGANSPLHF.

The J gene is TRBJ2-7, the V gene TRBV6-5; 12 bases are a match to TRBD2. CDR1 and CDR2 from the germline V gene are MNHEY and SVGAGI. The CDR3 runs 15 residues. V gave up 5 bases and J gave up 2 bases; unmatched junction bases: 4. The CDR3 loop is CASSAGLAGTYEQYF. The CDR3 nucleotides are TGTGCCAGCAGTGCCGGACTAGCGGGAACCTACGAGCAGTACTTC.

This chain links TRBV30 with TRBJ2-7; D gene unclear. Trimming cost V 2 bases and J 3 bases, with 20 bases left between them. Germline CDR1 GTSNPN, CDR2 SVGIG (reference sequence). The CDR3 totals 16 residues. This CDR3 reads CAWSTRPPGKVYEQYF. The CDR3 bases are TGTGCCTGGAGTACACGCCCCCCGGGTAAGGTCTACGAGCAGTACTTC.

This rearrangement joins TRBV10-3 to TRBJ2-1, with TRBD2 matching 13 bases. In germline, CDR1 is ENHRY, CDR2 SYGVKD. With 3 bases clipped from V and 6 bases from J, the junction kept 2 bases outside the gene matches. This CDR3 contains 15 residues. The CDR3 sequence is CAISETSGRANEQFF. In DNA form, the CDR3 reads TGTGCCATCAGTGAAACTAGCGGGAGGGCCAATGAGCAGTTCTTC.

The CDR3 DNA sequence: TGCGCCAGCAGCTTGGTCGCGGGAGTGGGCGAGCAGTACTTC. It translates to CASSLVAGVGEQYF. The chain uses TRBV5-1 and TRBJ2-7, with 7 positions matching TRBD2. The V gene end was trimmed by 0 bases and the J gene end by 6 bases; junction bases not matched to a gene: 6. Germline values: CDR1 SGHRS, CDR2 YFSETQ. The CDR3 has 14 amino acids.

This chain joins TRBV6-5 and TRBJ1-2; 9 bases are a match to TRBD1. The CDR3 has 13 residues. Per germline, CDR1 MNHEY and CDR2 SVGAGI. The V gene end was trimmed by 5 bases and the J gene end by 13 bases; junction bases not matched to a gene: 11. The CDR3 DNA reads TGTGCCAGCAGTCCACAGGGGGCCCGGCGTTGCACCTTC. It yields the protein CASSPQGARRCTF.

This rearrangement joins TRBV7-8 to TRBJ2-7, with D tentatively TRBD1 (6 bases). Germline assignment: CDR1 SGHVS and CDR2 FQNEAQ. CDR3 size: 17 residues. The V end was cut by 2 bases, the J end by 3 bases, with 20 bases between. The CDR3 loop is CASSLKNVGAQLYEQYF. The CDR3 DNA reads TGTGCCAGCAGCTTAAAGAACGTGGGGGCCCAACTCTACGAGCAGTACTTC.

In DNA, the CDR3 is TGTGCCAGCAGCCGCGGAGGTTTCGCCTACGAGCAGTACTTC. Encoded protein: CASSRGGFAYEQYF. The chain employs TRBV5-4 and TRBJ2-7; D possibly corresponds to TRBD2 (5 bases). This CDR3 has 14 amino acids. Germline-derived CDR1 and CDR2 are SGHNT and YYREEE (reference sequence). The V end lost 4 bases, the J end lost 2 bases, and 13 bases lay between the germline ends.

The gene calls are TRBV20-1 and TRBJ2-7; 9 nucleotides match TRBD2. The CDR3 has 11 residues. CDR1 and CDR2 (germline): DFQATT, SNEGSKA (reference sequence). V lost 8 bases and J lost 6; bases outside the gene matches: 5. The CDR3 nucleotides read TGCAGTCCGGGCGGGAGGGGCGAGCAGTACTTC. It codes for CSPGGRGEQYF.

J is TRBJ1-1 and V is TRBV9; D possibly corresponds to TRBD1 (5 bases). Trimming took 6 bases from V and 8 from J, leaving 11 bases between them. CDR1 and CDR2 from the germline V gene are SGDLS and YYNGEE. This CDR3 has 11 amino acids. CDR3: CASTNQGEAFF. The CDR3 region has the DNA TGTGCCAGCACAAACCAGGGCGAAGCTTTCTTT.

This chain links TRBV7-9 with TRBJ1-5; TRBD1 might be the D (5 bases). Germline assignment: CDR1 SEHNR and CDR2 FQNEAQ (reference sequence). CDR3 length: 12 amino acids. The V end was cut by 8 bases, the J end by 5 bases, with 10 bases between. The CDR3 sequence: CASGRGDQPQHF. DNA of the CDR3: TGTGCCAGCGGCCGGGGGGATCAGCCCCAGCATTTT.

This rearrangement joins TRBV30 to TRBJ2-1, with a possible D match to TRBD1 (5 bases). This CDR3 is built from 16 residues. CDR1 is GTSNPN and CDR2 is SVGIG in the germline V gene (reference sequence). The V and J ends lost 2 bases and 0 bases respectively, with 14 bases between them. CDR3 in amino acids: CAWSLRQPSSYNEQFF. As DNA, the CDR3 is TGTGCCTGGAGTCTTAGACAGCCGAGCTCCTACAATGAGCAGTTCTTC.

This clone has only a few counts. The chain couples TRBV9 to TRBJ2-2, with 7 nucleotides matching TRBD2. V was clipped by 6 bases and J by 9 bases; unmatched bases: 11. The length of the CDR3 is 14 residues. Germline CDR1 SGDLS, CDR2 YYNGEE. CDR3 loop: CASTRGSTVRELFF. CDR3 nucleotide sequence: TGTGCCAGCACCCGCGGGAGCACGGTCAGGGAGCTGTTTTTT.